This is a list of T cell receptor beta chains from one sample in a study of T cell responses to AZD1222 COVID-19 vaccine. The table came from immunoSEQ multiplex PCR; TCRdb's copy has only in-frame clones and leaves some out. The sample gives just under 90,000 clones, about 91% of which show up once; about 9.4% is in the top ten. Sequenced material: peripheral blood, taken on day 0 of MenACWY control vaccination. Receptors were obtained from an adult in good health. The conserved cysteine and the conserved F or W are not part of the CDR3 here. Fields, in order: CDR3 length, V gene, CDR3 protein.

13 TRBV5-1 ASSLGGGDNSPLH
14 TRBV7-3 ASSFAPGTENYGYT
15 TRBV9 ASSVGGQSSGANVLT
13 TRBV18 ASSAGRGPDTEAF
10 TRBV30 AGDRGSTEAF
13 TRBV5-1 ASSLAQGGNTEAF
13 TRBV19 ASSGPGTGVETQY
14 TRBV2 ASRLIEVCRNQPQH
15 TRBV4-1 ASSQDEDRGGRQTQY
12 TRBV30 AWSEGWVNTEAF
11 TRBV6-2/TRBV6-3 ASSNIRGDTQY
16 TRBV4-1 ASSQELAGGQRSDTQY
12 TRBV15 ATRRIDRGTEAF
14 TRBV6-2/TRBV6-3 ASSYSNLIGITEAF
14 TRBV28 ASSSTGGLRTDTQY
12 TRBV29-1 SVSGTSGYYEQY
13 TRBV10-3 AISEREGRNTEAF